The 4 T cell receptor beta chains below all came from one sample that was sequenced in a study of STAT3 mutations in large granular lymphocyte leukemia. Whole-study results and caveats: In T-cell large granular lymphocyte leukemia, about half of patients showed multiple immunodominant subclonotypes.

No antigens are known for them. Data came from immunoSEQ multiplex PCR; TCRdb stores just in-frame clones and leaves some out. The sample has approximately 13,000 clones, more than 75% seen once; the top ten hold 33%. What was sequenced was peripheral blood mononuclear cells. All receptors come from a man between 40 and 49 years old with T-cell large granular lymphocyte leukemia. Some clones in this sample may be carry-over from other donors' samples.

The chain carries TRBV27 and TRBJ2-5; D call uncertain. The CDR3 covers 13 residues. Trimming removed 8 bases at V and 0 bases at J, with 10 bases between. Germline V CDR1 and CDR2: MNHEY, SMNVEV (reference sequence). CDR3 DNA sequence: TGTGCCAGCGGCACGTATGACCAAGAGACCCAGTACTTC. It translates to CASGTYDQETQYF.

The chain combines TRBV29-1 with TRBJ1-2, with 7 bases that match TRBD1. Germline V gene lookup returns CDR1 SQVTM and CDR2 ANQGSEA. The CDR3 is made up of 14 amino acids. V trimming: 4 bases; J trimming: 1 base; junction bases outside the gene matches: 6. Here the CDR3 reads CSVATGQRNYGYTF. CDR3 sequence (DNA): TGCAGCGTTGCGACGGGACAGCGTAACTATGGCTACACCTTC.

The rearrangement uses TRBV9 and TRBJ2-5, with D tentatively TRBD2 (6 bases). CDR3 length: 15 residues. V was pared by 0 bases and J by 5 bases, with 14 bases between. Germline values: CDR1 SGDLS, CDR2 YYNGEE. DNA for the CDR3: TGTGCCAGCAGCGTAGAGACTAGTAAGATGGAGACCCAGTACTTC. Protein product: CASSVETSKMETQYF.

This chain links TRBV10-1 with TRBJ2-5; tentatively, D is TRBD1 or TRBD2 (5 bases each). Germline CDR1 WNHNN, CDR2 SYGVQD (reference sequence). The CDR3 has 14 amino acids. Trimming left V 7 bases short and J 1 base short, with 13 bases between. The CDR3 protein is CASTEGQIQETQYF. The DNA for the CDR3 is TGCGCCAGCACCGAGGGGCAGATCCAAGAGACCCAGTACTTC.